What follows are 9 T cell receptor beta chains derived from one specimen sequenced in a study of response to subunit inactivated influenza vaccine. TCRdb reprocessed the RT-PCR reads with MiXCR, giving one entry per CDR3 protein. The sample carries roughly 700,000 distinct CDR3 sequences, roughly 14% recorded once. The source was PBMCs from blood, collected roughly 2 weeks before vaccination. These receptors were collected from a middle-aged man who received an inactivated influenza vaccine.

The chain combines TRBV7-9 with TRBJ2-2; a weak D match, TRBD2 (7 bases). The CDR3 totals 16 residues. Germline V gene data show CDR1 as SEHNR and CDR2 as FQNEAQ (reference sequence). Trimming left V 5 bases short and J 5 bases short, with 18 bases between. The DNA for the CDR3 is TGTGCCAGCAGCCCGGGGGGCGCAGGGCGGACCGGGGAGCTGTTTTTT. The encoded protein is CASSPGGAGRTGELFF.

The chain has TRBV12-3 or TRBV12-4 and TRBJ2-5; 12 positions agree with TRBD1. This CDR3 region has 16 residues. V was clipped by 6 bases and J by 1 base; unmatched bases: 6. The CDR3 DNA sequence: TGTGCCAGCAGACCGGGACAGGGGGCAGGCCAAGAGACCCAGTACTTC. It encodes CASRPGQGAGQETQYF.

This clonotype was detected only a few times. The chain uses TRBV20-1 and TRBJ1-1; no definite D call. CDR3 length: 13 residues. The V gene's germline CDR1 is DFQATT and CDR2 SNEGSKA (reference sequence). Trimming cost V 0 bases and J 5 bases, with 10 bases left between them. This chain's CDR3 is CSARDFPGTEAFF. The CDR3 DNA reads TGCAGTGCTAGAGATTTCCCAGGAACTGAAGCTTTCTTT.

There are many counts of this clonotype. The chain joins TRBV12-5 to TRBJ2-1; 9 positions agree with TRBD1. This CDR3 region has 14 residues. From germline, CDR1 is LGHNT and CDR2 FRNRAP. V was clipped by 2 bases and J by 9 bases; unmatched bases: 5. CDR3 in DNA: TGTGCTAGTGGTTTGATAGGACAGGGGAGTGAGCAGTTCTTC. Translated, it gives CASGLIGQGSEQFF.

There are many counts of this clonotype. This chain joins TRBV7-7 and TRBJ2-1; D remains ambiguous. The CDR3 consists of 15 residues. Trimming shortened V by 3 bases and J by 5 bases, and 14 bases separated the two germline ends. Per the germline V gene, CDR1 is SSHAT and CDR2 is FNYEAQ (reference sequence). The CDR3 sequence: CASSFRPGDHNEQFF. CDR3 sequence (DNA): TGTGCCAGCAGCTTTCGCCCGGGTGACCACAATGAGCAGTTCTTC.

The genes are TRBV6-6 and TRBJ2-1; TRBD1 matches at 7 bases. V gave up 3 bases and J gave up 10 bases; unmatched junction bases: 3. Per germline, CDR1 MNHNY and CDR2 SVGAGI (reference sequence). CDR3 size: 12 residues. The CDR3: CASSYGTVEQFF. CDR3 bases: TGTGCCAGCAGTTATGGGACAGTAGAGCAGTTCTTC.

In this sample, this clonotype turned up a few times. V is TRBV29-1 and J is TRBJ1-5; the D is unclear. Germline CDR1 and CDR2: SQVTM and ANQGSEA. The V end lost 5 bases, the J end lost 5 bases, and 16 bases lay between the germline ends. This CDR3 is 14 amino acids long. CDR3 sequence: CSVWAAVGDQPQHF. CDR3 DNA sequence: TGCAGCGTTTGGGCCGCCGTAGGCGATCAGCCCCAGCATTTT.

There are a few counts of this clonotype. V and J are TRBV28 and TRBJ2-7, with D maybe TRBD1 (5 bases). Trimming removed 7 bases from V and 3 bases from J, with 16 bases in between. The CDR3 runs to 14 residues. CDR1 MDHEN and CDR2 SYDVKM come from the germline V gene. The DNA of the CDR3 is TGTGCCAGCAAGAAACAGGTTTTCGACTACGAGCAGTACTTC. Protein: CASKKQVFDYEQYF. Combining the CDR3 with reference TRBV28 and TRBJ2-7 gives the whole variable domain DVKVTQSSRYLVKRTGEKVFLECVQDMDHENMFWYRQDPGLGLRLIYFSYDVKMKEKGDIPEGYSVSREKKERFSLILESASTNQTSMYLCASKKQVFDYEQYFGPGTRLTVT.

A few counts support this clonotype. V gene TRBV12-3 or TRBV12-4 combines with J gene TRBJ2-7; D may be TRBD2 (6 bases). V was pared by 6 bases and J by 0 bases, with 15 bases between. The CDR3 consists of 15 residues. The CDR3 region is CASRRDGEASYEQYF. The CDR3 region has the DNA TGTGCCAGCAGGAGAGACGGGGAGGCCTCCTACGAGCAGTACTTC.